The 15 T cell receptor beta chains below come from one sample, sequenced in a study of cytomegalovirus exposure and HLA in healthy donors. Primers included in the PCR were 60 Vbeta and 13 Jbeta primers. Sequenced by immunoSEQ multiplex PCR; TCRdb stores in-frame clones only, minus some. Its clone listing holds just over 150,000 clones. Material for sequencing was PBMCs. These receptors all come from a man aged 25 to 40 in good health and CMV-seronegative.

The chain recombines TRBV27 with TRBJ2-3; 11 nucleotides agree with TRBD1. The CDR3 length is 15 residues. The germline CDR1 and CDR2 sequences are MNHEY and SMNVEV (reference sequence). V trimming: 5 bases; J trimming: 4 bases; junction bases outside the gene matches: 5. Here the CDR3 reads CASSLGTGGPDTQYF. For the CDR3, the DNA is TGTGCCAGCAGTCTGGGGACAGGGGGACCAGATACGCAGTATTTT.

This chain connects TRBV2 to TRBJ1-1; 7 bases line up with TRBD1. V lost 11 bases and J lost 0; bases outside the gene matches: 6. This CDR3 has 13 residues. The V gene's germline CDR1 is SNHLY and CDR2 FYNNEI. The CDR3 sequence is CAGERGLNTEAFF. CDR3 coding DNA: TGTGCCGGAGAGAGGGGGCTGAACACTGAAGCTTTCTTT.

The CDR3 DNA follows: TGCGCCAGCAGCCAGCAGTGGGGCCCCTACGAGCAGTACTTC. This codes for CASSQQWGPYEQYF. The J gene is TRBJ2-7, the V gene TRBV5-1; TRBD1 is a possible D gene (5 bases). Germline loops: CDR1 SGHRS, CDR2 YFSETQ. Trimming stripped 4 bases from V and 2 bases from J, with 13 bases between. This CDR3 region has 14 residues.

DNA of the CDR3: TGTGCCAGCAGCCCATCACATGGGCTCACAGATACGCAGTATTTT. Amino acids: CASSPSHGLTDTQYF. This chain connects TRBV7-3 to TRBJ2-3; unclear D gene. The V end lost 5 bases, the J end lost 2 bases, and 14 bases lay between the germline ends. The CDR3 runs 15 residues. Germline V gives CDR1 SGHTA, CDR2 FQGTGA.

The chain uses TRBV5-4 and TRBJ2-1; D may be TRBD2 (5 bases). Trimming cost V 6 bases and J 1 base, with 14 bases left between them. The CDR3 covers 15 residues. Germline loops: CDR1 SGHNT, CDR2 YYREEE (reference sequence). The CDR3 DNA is TGTGCCAGCACCCTAGGCGGAGGATCCTACAATGAGCAGTTCTTC. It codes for CASTLGGGSYNEQFF.

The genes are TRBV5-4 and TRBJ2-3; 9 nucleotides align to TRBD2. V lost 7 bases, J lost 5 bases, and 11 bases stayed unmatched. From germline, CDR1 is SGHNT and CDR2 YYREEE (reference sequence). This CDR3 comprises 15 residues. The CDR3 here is CASSSGGSGRDTQYF. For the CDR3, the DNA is TGTGCCAGCTCCTCTGGTGGTAGCGGGAGAGATACGCAGTATTTT.

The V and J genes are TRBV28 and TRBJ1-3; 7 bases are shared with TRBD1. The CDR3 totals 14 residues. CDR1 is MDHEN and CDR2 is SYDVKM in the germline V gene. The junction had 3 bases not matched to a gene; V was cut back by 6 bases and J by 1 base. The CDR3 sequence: CASRMTGSGNTIYF. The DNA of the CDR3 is TGTGCCAGCAGGATGACAGGGTCTGGAAACACCATATATTTT.

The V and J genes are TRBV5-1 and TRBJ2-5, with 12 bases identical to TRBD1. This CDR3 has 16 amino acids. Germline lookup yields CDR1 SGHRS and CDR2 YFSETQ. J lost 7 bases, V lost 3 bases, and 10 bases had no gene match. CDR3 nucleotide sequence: TGCGCCAGCAGCTCTTCCGGGACAGGGGGCGGTGGGACCCAGTACTTC. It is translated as CASSSSGTGGGGTQYF.

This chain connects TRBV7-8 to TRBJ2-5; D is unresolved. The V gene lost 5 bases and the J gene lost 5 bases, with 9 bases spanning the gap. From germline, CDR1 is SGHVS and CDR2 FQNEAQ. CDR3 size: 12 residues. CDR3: CASSRSGETQYF. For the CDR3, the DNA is TGTGCCAGCAGCCGATCCGGGGAGACCCAGTACTTC.

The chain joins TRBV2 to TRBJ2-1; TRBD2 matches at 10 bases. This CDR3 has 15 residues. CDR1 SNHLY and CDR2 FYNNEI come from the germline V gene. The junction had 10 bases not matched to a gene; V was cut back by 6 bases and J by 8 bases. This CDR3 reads CASRMTSGWDDEQFF. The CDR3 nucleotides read TGTGCCAGCAGAATGACTAGCGGGTGGGACGATGAGCAGTTCTTC.

The CDR3 coding sequence is TGTGCCACCAAACAGGGATTACCCTTCTCGAACACTGAAGCTTTCTTT. It encodes CATKQGLPFSNTEAFF. The J gene is TRBJ1-1, the V gene TRBV10-3; tentative D call: TRBD1 (6 bases). The V end lost 10 bases, the J end lost 1 base, and 22 bases lay between the germline ends. The CDR3 totals 16 residues. Germline-derived CDR1 and CDR2 are ENHRY and SYGVKD.

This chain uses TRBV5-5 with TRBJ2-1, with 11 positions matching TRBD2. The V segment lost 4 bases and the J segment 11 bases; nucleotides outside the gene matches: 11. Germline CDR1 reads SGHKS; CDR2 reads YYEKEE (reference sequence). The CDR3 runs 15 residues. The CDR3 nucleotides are TGTGCCAGCAGCCTCGGGCTAGCGGGAGGACCAAAGCAGTTCTTC. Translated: CASSLGLAGGPKQFF.

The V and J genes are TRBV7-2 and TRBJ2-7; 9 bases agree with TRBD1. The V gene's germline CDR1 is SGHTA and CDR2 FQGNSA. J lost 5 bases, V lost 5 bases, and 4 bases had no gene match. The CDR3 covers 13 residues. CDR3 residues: CASSHRQGDEQYF. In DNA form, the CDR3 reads TGTGCCAGCAGCCACAGACAGGGGGACGAGCAGTACTTC.

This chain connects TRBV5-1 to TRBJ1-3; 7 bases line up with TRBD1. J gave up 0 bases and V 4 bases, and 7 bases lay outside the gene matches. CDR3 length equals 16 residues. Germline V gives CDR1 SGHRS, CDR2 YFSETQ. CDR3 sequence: CASSRDSSSSGNTIYF. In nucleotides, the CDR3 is TGCGCCAGCAGCCGGGACAGTTCGAGCTCTGGAAACACCATATATTTT.

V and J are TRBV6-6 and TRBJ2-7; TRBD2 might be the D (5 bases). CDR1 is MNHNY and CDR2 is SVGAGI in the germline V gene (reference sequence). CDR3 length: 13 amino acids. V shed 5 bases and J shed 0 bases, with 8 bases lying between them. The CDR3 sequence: CASSPDYSYEQYF. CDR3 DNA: TGTGCCAGCAGTCCCGACTACTCCTACGAGCAGTACTTC.